The source of this T cell receptor beta chain is a study of cytomegalovirus exposure and HLA in healthy donors. On the study more broadly: In a previous analysis, about 100 million unique TCR beta sequences were found from about 190 million T cells.

With respect to this clone: What it binds is not known.

PCR used 60 Vbeta primers and 13 Jbeta primers. Sequencing used immunoSEQ multiplex PCR; TCRdb keeps in-frame clones, though not all of them. In the table there are 120,000 to 150,000 clones, approximately 80% of which are singletons. This CDR3 contains 12 residues. Germline V gene lookup returns CDR1 SGHTA and CDR2 FQGNSA. Trimming pared 4 bases from V and 8 bases from J, leaving 11 bases between. General study points: Later analysis indicated greater clonal expansion among HLA-associated TCR beta chains than among equally common other chains.

The chain recombines TRBV7-2 with TRBJ1-2, with D possibly TRBD1 on 6 matching bases. The sample consisted of PBMCs. This receptor was obtained from a middle-aged man in good health and CMV-seropositive. CDR3 region: CASSWDTGGYTF. The CDR3 DNA reads TGTGCCAGCAGCTGGGACACCGGGGGCTACACCTTC.